This TCR beta chain was profiled in a study of shared clonotypes between healthy human individuals. In the CD4+ fraction, cells were divided into CD45RA+ naive and CD45RA-negative memory subsets. The deep-level immunoSEQ assay was used. Sequencing used immunoSEQ multiplex PCR; TCRdb keeps in-frame clones, though not all of them. This sample has around 1.5 million clones, with approximately 98% found just once. Overall study findings and caveats: Across subsets, estimated richness was generally greater for naive than for memory populations. Of the naive CD4 clonotypes, roughly 5% were shared across a few donors.

Germline trimming cut 5 bases from V and 4 bases from J; bases unmatched to any gene: 6. From germline, CDR1 is SGHTA and CDR2 FQGNSA. The CDR3 has 14 amino acids. As concerns this clone: Its antigen is unknown.

The chain carries TRBV7-2 and TRBJ2-7, with 9 positions matching TRBD1. The sample comprised naive CD4+ T cells sorted from blood. This sample's subset: CD45RA+ positively selected. The origin of this receptor is a man in his thirties or forties in good health. Written as DNA, the CDR3 is TGTGCCAGCAGCCCACAGGGGGCGGGATACGAGCAGTACTTC. Translation: CASSPQGAGYEQYF.